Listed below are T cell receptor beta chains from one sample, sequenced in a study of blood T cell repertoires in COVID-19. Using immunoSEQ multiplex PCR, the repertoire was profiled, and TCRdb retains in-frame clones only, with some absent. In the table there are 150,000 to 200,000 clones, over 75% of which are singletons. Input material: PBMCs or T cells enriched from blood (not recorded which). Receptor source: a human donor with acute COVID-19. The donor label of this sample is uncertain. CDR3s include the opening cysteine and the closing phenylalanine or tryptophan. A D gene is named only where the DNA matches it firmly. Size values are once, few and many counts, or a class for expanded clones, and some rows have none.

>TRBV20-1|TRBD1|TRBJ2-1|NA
TGCAGTGCTAGTGGGCTAGCACAGGGGCTTAGCGTTGAGCAGTTCTTC
CSASGLAQGLSVEQFF
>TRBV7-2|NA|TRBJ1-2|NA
TGTGCCAGCAGCCCCCCGGGTCCGGGCTACACCTTC
CASSPPGPGYTF
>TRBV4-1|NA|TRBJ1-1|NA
TGCGCCAGCAGCCAAGCAGTCAGGGTAAACACTGAAGCTTTCTTT
CASSQAVRVNTEAFF
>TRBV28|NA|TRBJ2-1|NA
TGTGCCAGCAGTTTGACGCTAGAACAGTTCTTC
CASSLTLEQFF
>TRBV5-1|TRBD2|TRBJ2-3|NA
TGCGCCAGCAGCCCTACTAGCGGATATAGCACAGATACGCAGTATTTT
CASSPTSGYSTDTQYF
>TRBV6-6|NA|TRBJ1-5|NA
TGTGCCAGCAGTTACTCGACATCTCCGAATCAGCCCCAGCATTTT
CASSYSTSPNQPQHF
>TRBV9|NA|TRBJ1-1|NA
TGTGCCAGCAGCGCTACAGGGTACACTGAAGCTTTCTTT
CASSATGYTEAFF
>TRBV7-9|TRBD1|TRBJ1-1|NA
TGTGCCAGCAGCAAAAACAGGGGTCCCACTGAAGCTTTCTTT
CASSKNRGPTEAFF
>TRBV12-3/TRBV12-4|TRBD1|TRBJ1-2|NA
TGTGCCAGCGCGAGGGACAGGGGCTATGGCTACACCTTC
CASARDRGYGYTF
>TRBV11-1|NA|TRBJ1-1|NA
TGTGCCAGCAGCTTAAGGGGGAACACTGAAGCTTTCTTT
CASSLRGNTEAFF
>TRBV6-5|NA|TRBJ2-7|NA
TGTGCCAGCAGCCCCCGGACAGTTTCCTACGAGCAGTACTTC
CASSPRTVSYEQYF
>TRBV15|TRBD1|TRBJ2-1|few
TGTGCCACCAGGGGAGGGACAGGGGGCTGGGCCTCCTACAATGAGCAGTTCTTC
CATRGGTGGWASYNEQFF
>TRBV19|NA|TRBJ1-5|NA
TGTGCCAGTATGATTCGGGGGGGAAGCAATCAGCCCCAGCATTTT
CASMIRGGSNQPQHF
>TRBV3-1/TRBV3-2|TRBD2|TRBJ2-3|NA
TGTGCCAGCAGCCAAGGCCAGGGCGGGGGATTCTCCTACCGCACAGATACGCAGTATTTT
CASSQGQGGGFSYRTDTQYF
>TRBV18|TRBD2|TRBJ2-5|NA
TGTGCCAGCTCACCATTGCTAGCGGGGGGTCCAAGACAAGAGACCCAGTACTTC
CASSPLLAGGPRQETQYF
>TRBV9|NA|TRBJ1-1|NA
TGTGCCAGCAGCGTTGAAGGGGGGAACACTGAAGCTTTCTTT
CASSVEGGNTEAFF
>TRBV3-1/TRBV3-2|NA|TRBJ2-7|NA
TGTGCCAGCAGCCAAGGGAGACCTCTCACGTCTCTCCCGGAGCAGTACTTC
CASSQGRPLTSLPEQYF
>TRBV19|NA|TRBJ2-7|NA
TGTGCCAGTAGTCATAATACGGACAGTGAGCAGTACTTC
CASSHNTDSEQYF
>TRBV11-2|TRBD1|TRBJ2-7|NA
TGTGCCAGCAGCGCCGGGACAGGGGGCGAGGACTACGAGCAGTACTTC
CASSAGTGGEDYEQYF
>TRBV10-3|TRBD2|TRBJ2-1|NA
TGTGCCATCAGTGAGAGGACTAGCGGGGACTACAATGAGCAGTTCTTC
CAISERTSGDYNEQFF
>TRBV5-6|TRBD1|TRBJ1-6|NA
TGTGCCAGCAGCGATGGGGACAGCTATTCACCCCTCCACTTT
CASSDGDSYSPLHF
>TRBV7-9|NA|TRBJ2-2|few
TGTGCCAGCAGCTTTCCGGGCACCGGGGAGCTGTTTTTT
CASSFPGTGELFF
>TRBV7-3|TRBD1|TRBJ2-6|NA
TGTGCCAGCAGCTCCGACAGGGGATCCGGGGCCAACGTCCTGACTTTC
CASSSDRGSGANVLTF
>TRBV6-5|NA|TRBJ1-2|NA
TGTGCCAGCAGTTACAAGGGGTATGGCTACACCTTC
CASSYKGYGYTF
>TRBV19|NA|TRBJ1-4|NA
TGTGCCAGTAGTAACGGAGTTGAAAAACTGTTTTTT
CASSNGVEKLFF
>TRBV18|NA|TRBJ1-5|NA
TGTGCCAGCTCACCAACTACAGGGATCGATCAGCCCCAGCATTTT
CASSPTTGIDQPQHF
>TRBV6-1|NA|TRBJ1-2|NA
TGTGCCAGCAGTGAGTTCAGGGCGGACTATGGCTACACCTTC
CASSEFRADYGYTF
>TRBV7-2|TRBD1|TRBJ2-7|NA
TGTGCCAGCAGCCCCTCCGGGACAGGAGCCTACGAGCAGTACTTC
CASSPSGTGAYEQYF
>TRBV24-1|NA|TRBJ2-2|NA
TGTGCCACCAGGGACGTGGGGAGGTGGACCGGGGAGCTGTTTTTT
CATRDVGRWTGELFF
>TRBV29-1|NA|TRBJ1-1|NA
TGCACCGTTGTGGATACAGGGTACACTGAAGCTTTCTTT
CTVVDTGYTEAFF
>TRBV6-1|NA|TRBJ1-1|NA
TGTGCCAGCAGTGAACCGTCGTACCCGAGGGCTGAAGCTTTCTTT
CASSEPSYPRAEAFF
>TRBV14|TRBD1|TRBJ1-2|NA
TGTGCCAGCAGCCAGGACAGGGGCGACTATGGCTACACCTTC
CASSQDRGDYGYTF